Below, 15 T cell receptor beta chains from the same sample are listed, as sequenced in a study of cytomegalovirus exposure and HLA in healthy donors. Generated by immunoSEQ multiplex PCR, the TCRdb table keeps only in-frame clones and is missing some. The sample yields 150,000 to 180,000 clones, 65% to 90% seen once. Sequenced sample: PBMCs. The receptor set was obtained from a man between 18 and 35 years old in good health and CMV-seropositive.

This chain uses TRBV5-8 with TRBJ2-3; 8 bases fit TRBD2. The CDR3 length is 15 residues. From germline, CDR1 is SGHTS and CDR2 YDEGEE. V was clipped by 1 base and J by 0 bases; unmatched bases: 1. The CDR3 sequence: CASSLRGGSTDTQYF. The CDR3 DNA reads TGTGCCAGCAGCTTGCGGGGGGGGAGCACAGATACGCAGTATTTT.

V and J are TRBV10-3 and TRBJ2-7, with 11 nucleotides matching TRBD2. The length of the CDR3 is 15 residues. Per the germline V gene, CDR1 is ENHRY and CDR2 is SYGVKD. J gave up 2 bases and V 4 bases, and 4 bases lay outside the gene matches. The CDR3 here is CAISGVAGGTYEQYF. The CDR3 DNA sequence: TGTGCCATCAGTGGGGTAGCGGGGGGGACCTACGAGCAGTACTTC.

This chain uses TRBV9 with TRBJ2-7; 9 bases are shared with TRBD2. This CDR3 has 17 residues. V dropped 3 bases and J dropped 6; count of bases not matched to a gene: 16. The germline CDR1 and CDR2 sequences are SGDLS and YYNGEE. DNA for the CDR3: TGTGCCAGCAGCGGCAGAGAAACGGGACTAGCCACCGCCGAGCAGTACTTC. As protein: CASSGRETGLATAEQYF.

V usage is TRBV5-1 and J usage is TRBJ1-4, with a tentative D call TRBD1 (6 bases). This CDR3 spans 14 amino acids. Germline lookup yields CDR1 SGHRS and CDR2 YFSETQ. The V and J ends lost 6 bases and 4 bases respectively, with 13 bases between them. The DNA for the CDR3 is TGCGCCAGCACCCTGACAGGATATAATGAAAAACTGTTTTTT. This encodes CASTLTGYNEKLFF.

The genes are TRBV4-3 and TRBJ1-2; D is unresolved. V shed 3 bases and J shed 4 bases, with 6 bases lying between them. Germline values: CDR1 LGHNA, CDR2 YSLEER. This CDR3 comprises 12 residues. The CDR3 here is CASSQGLYGYTF. CDR3 nucleotides: TGCGCCAGCAGCCAGGGCCTCTATGGCTACACCTTC.

J is TRBJ2-5 and V is TRBV6-5, with D perhaps matching TRBD2 (6 bases). V was trimmed by 2 bases and J by 5 bases, leaving 12 bases between them. From germline, CDR1 is MNHEY and CDR2 SVGAGI. This CDR3 is built from 14 residues. This CDR3 reads CASSYGRGSETQYF. CDR3 DNA sequence: TGTGCCAGCAGTTACGGTCGGGGGTCGGAGACCCAGTACTTC.

V usage is TRBV6-5 and J usage is TRBJ1-2; tentative D call: TRBD1 (6 bases). The length of the CDR3 is 15 residues. V was trimmed by 7 bases and J by 2 bases, leaving 17 bases between them. CDR1 MNHEY and CDR2 SVGAGI come from the germline V gene. The CDR3 loop reads CASIPKPTGNYGYTF. In nucleotides, the CDR3 is TGTGCCAGCATCCCCAAACCAACAGGGAACTATGGCTACACCTTC.

The genes are TRBV7-2 and TRBJ2-2; 10 nucleotides line up with TRBD1. Germline loops: CDR1 SGHTA, CDR2 FQGNSA. This CDR3 spans 16 amino acids. V shed 5 bases and J 4 bases; nucleotides not matched to a gene: 7. The DNA of the CDR3 is TGTGCCAGCAGCCTACAGACAGGGGGCAGCACCGGGGAGCTGTTTTTT. Translating it yields CASSLQTGGSTGELFF.

This clone was counted once. The chain is built from TRBV19 and TRBJ2-7, with 10 bases identical to TRBD1. CDR3 length equals 14 residues. V was pared by 1 base and J by 6 bases, with 3 bases of the junction left unmatched. CDR1 and CDR2 from the germline V gene are LNHDA and SQIVND (reference sequence). CDR3 in amino acids: CASSIGQGATEQYF. The CDR3 DNA follows: TGTGCCAGTAGTATAGGACAGGGGGCGACCGAGCAGTACTTC.

This clone has just a few counts. This chain uses TRBV2 with TRBJ1-1; possible D gene TRBD1, 5 bases. CDR1 is SNHLY and CDR2 is FYNNEI in the germline V gene. The CDR3 extends over 9 amino acids. The CDR3 nucleotides read TGTGCTAAAGGGGCGCCCGCTTTCTTT. Its protein is CAKGAPAFF. The whole variable domain, filled in from reference TRBV2 and TRBJ1-1, reads EPEVTQTPSHQVTQMGQEVILRCVPISNHLYFYWYRQILGQKVEFLVSFYNNEISEKSEIFDDQFSVERPDGSNFTLKIRSTKLEDSAMYFCAKGAPAFFGQGTRLTVV.

This clone was seen a handful of times. This chain joins TRBV2 and TRBJ1-2, with no clear D. Looked up from germline, CDR1 is SNHLY and CDR2 is FYNNEI. The V end was cut by 4 bases, the J end by 7 bases, with 7 bases between. There are 11 residues in the CDR3. The CDR3 region is CASSANGGYTF. CDR3 DNA: TGTGCCAGCAGTGCCAACGGTGGCTACACCTTC.

The V gene is TRBV6-1, the J gene TRBJ1-6, with D unresolved. The CDR3 length is 15 residues. CDR1 is MNHNS, CDR2 SASEGT, per germline. Between the trimmed V and J ends, which lost 6 bases and 0 bases, there was a span of 9 bases. The CDR3: CASRAGSSYNSPLHF. The CDR3 coding sequence is TGTGCCAGCAGGGCAGGCAGCTCCTATAATTCACCCCTCCACTTT.

This clone was picked up one time. The chain links TRBV6-6 to TRBJ1-2; tentative D call: TRBD1 (5 bases). The CDR3 loop spans 14 amino acids. Trimming took off 2 bases at V and 8 bases at J, with 15 bases between the two ends. Germline V gene sequence: CDR1 MNHNY, CDR2 SVGAGI (reference sequence). The CDR3 coding sequence is TGTGCCAGCAGTTACGAGGGACTGAGGGACGGCTACACCTTC. This gives the protein CASSYEGLRDGYTF.

V and J are TRBV7-9 and TRBJ2-3, with 7 nucleotides matching TRBD2. Looked up from germline, CDR1 is SEHNR and CDR2 is FQNEAQ (reference sequence). After removal of 7 bases from V and 6 bases from J, the junction contained 13 bases not matched to a gene. The CDR3 runs 15 residues. CDR3 amino acids: CASTRRGAGGDTQYF. The CDR3 DNA follows: TGTGCCAGCACCCGCCGAGGGGCCGGGGGGGATACGCAGTATTTT.

This chain connects TRBV7-2 to TRBJ2-1; 13 bases map to TRBD2. The CDR3 has 16 amino acids. Germline V gene lookup returns CDR1 SGHTA and CDR2 FQGNSA. Germline trimming cut 5 bases from V and 7 bases from J; bases unmatched to any gene: 8. The DNA of the CDR3 is TGTGCCAGCAGCCCCAGGACTAGCGGGGGATTGAATGAGCAGTTCTTC. Translating gives CASSPRTSGGLNEQFF.